This T cell receptor beta chain emerged from a study of beta chain features in type 1 diabetes. Study-level background: Cell yields, gender and age were comparable in patients and healthy donors.

The authors reverse transcribed all of the isolated RNA, so sequencing captured expressed TCRB transcripts. Clones were read by immunoSEQ multiplex PCR, and TCRdb kept only the in-frame ones, dropping some. The sample has a few hundred thousand clones; 8% to 10% are singletons. A few counts support this clone. Its antigen remains unidentified. Using CD45RO/CCR7/CD25/CD127/CD95/CD27, CD4+ naive, central memory, regulatory and stem cell-like memory cells were sorted. Broader study findings: TCRB CDR3s were moderately but significantly shorter in Type 1 diabetes patients in all four CD4+ subsets.

V was shortened by 1 base and J by 3 bases, with 13 bases between the two germline ends. There are 15 residues in the CDR3. From germline, CDR1 is LNHNV and CDR2 YYDKDF (reference sequence). The source material was central memory CD4+ T cells from blood. The rearrangement uses TRBV15 and TRBJ2-7, with D tentatively TRBD2 (5 bases). This clonotype was obtained from a young man with type 1 diabetes. This CDR3 reads CATSRGGAANYEQYF. The CDR3 DNA reads TGTGCCACCAGCAGAGGAGGAGCGGCTAACTACGAGCAGTACTTC. The variable domain in full, with the rest retrieved from reference TRBV15 and TRBJ2-7, is DAMVIQNPRYQVTQFGKPVTLSCSQTLNHNVMYWYQQKSSQAPKLLFHYYDKDFNNEADTPDNFQSRRPNTSFCFLDIRSPGLGDTAMYLCATSRGGAANYEQYFGPGTRLTVT.